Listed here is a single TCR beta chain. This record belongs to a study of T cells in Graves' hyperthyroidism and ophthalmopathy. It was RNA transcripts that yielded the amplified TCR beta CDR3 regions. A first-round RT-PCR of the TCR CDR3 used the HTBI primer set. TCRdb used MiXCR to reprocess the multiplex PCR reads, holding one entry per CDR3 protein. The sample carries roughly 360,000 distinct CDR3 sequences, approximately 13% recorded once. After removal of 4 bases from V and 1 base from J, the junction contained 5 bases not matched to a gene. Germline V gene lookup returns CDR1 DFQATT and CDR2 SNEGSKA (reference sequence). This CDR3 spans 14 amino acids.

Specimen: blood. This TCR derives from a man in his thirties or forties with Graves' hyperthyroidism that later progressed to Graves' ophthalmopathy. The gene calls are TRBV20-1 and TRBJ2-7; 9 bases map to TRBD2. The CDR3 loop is CSATGLASSYEQYF. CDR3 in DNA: TGCAGTGCTACAGGACTAGCGAGTTCCTACGAGCAGTACTTC.